This is a list of T cell receptor beta chains from one sample in a study of T cell responses to AZD1222 COVID-19 vaccine. Assay used: immunoSEQ multiplex PCR; TCRdb lists only in-frame clones, some missing. The profile covers about 140,000 clones, with 92% appearing a single time and 4% taken by the ten largest. The sample was peripheral blood, taken 28 days after the second AZD1222 dose. The receptors originated from an adult who received the AZD1222 COVID-19 vaccine. CDR3s include the opening cysteine and the closing phenylalanine or tryptophan. A D gene is named only where the DNA matches it firmly. Clone size is shown for a subset of rows, as once, few, many or a class of expanded clone.

D: .
V: TRBV2
J: TRBJ2-7
size: once
DNA: TGTGCCAGCAGTGAACTGGTCGAGCAGTACTTC
CDR3: CASSELVEQYF

D: TRBD1
V: TRBV3-1/TRBV3-2
J: TRBJ1-6
size: .
DNA: TGTGCCAGCAGCCAAGGGGGCAGGGGGCAATCACCCCTCCACTTT
CDR3: CASSQGGRGQSPLHF

D: .
V: TRBV6-6
J: TRBJ2-1
size: once
DNA: TGTGCCAGCAATCCTACCCCCGTGACGGGAGAGCAGTTCTTC
CDR3: CASNPTPVTGEQFF

D: .
V: TRBV29-1
J: TRBJ1-4
size: few
DNA: TGCAGCGTTGAAGATTTGGAGGGGTATGGTGAAAAACTGTTTTTT
CDR3: CSVEDLEGYGEKLFF

D: .
V: TRBV19
J: TRBJ2-4
size: .
DNA: TGTGCCAGTAGTCTTGGGGCGCCGGCCAAAAACATTCAGTACTTC
CDR3: CASSLGAPAKNIQYF

D: .
V: TRBV6-2/TRBV6-3
J: TRBJ1-3
size: .
DNA: TGTGCCAGCAGACCTCCGGCTGGAAACACCATATATTTT
CDR3: CASRPPAGNTIYF

D: .
V: TRBV4-2
J: TRBJ2-3
size: .
DNA: TGTGCCAGCAGCCAAGATCTTTCCCTTCCAGATACGCAGTATTTT
CDR3: CASSQDLSLPDTQYF

D: TRBD1
V: TRBV19
J: TRBJ1-5
size: .
DNA: TGTGCCAGTAGCCACACAGGGGGGCAGGGATATCAGCCCCAGCATTTT
CDR3: CASSHTGGQGYQPQHF

D: .
V: TRBV7-2
J: TRBJ2-6
size: .
DNA: TGTGCCAGCAGCCTCCAGGGGTCCTCTGGGGCCAACGTCCTGACTTTC
CDR3: CASSLQGSSGANVLTF

D: .
V: TRBV19
J: TRBJ2-2
size: .
DNA: TGTGCCAGTAGTATCCCCGGTCTCGGGGAGCTGTTTTTT
CDR3: CASSIPGLGELFF

D: TRBD2
V: TRBV28
J: TRBJ2-7
size: .
DNA: TGTGCCAGCAGTCAACAAAGCGGGGGAGCGGGAGCCAGGCAGTACTTC
CDR3: CASSQQSGGAGARQYF

D: TRBD1
V: TRBV9
J: TRBJ1-3
size: .
DNA: TGTGCCAGCAGCCCCTACGGACAGGTCTCTGGAAACACCATATATTTT
CDR3: CASSPYGQVSGNTIYF

D: .
V: TRBV6-5
J: TRBJ2-2
size: few
DNA: TGTGCCAGCAGTTACTCCTTTGGGACTAACACCGGGGAGCTGTTTTTT
CDR3: CASSYSFGTNTGELFF

D: TRBD2
V: TRBV6-5
J: TRBJ2-3
size: .
DNA: TGTGCCAGCCGGTTTAGCGGGGGCGGAACAGATACGCAGTATTTT
CDR3: CASRFSGGGTDTQYF

D: .
V: TRBV4-2
J: TRBJ2-7
size: .
DNA: TGTGCCAGCAGCCAAGATAGCGGAAACTCCTACGAGCAGTACTTC
CDR3: CASSQDSGNSYEQYF

D: .
V: TRBV7-6
J: TRBJ1-1
size: .
DNA: TGTGCCAGCAGCGGTGGCCGAGGTACTGAAGCTTTCTTT
CDR3: CASSGGRGTEAFF

D: .
V: TRBV7-9
J: TRBJ1-2
size: .
DNA: TGTGCCAGCAGCCTTGTGGTGGCAGACTATGGCTACACCTTC
CDR3: CASSLVVADYGYTF

D: .
V: TRBV28
J: TRBJ1-2
size: .
DNA: TGTGCCAGCAGGGCCCCCGACAGGTTGCGGGGCTACACCTTC
CDR3: CASRAPDRLRGYTF

D: .
V: TRBV23-1
J: TRBJ1-5
size: .
DNA: TGCGCCAGCACCCCAAGGTCAGGGGAGAATCAGCCCCAGCATTTT
CDR3: CASTPRSGENQPQHF

D: .
V: TRBV7-2
J: TRBJ1-5
size: .
DNA: TGTGCCAGCAGCATAAAAGCCGGGCCCCAGCATTTT
CDR3: CASSIKAGPQHF

D: .
V: TRBV9
J: TRBJ1-2
size: .
DNA: TGTGCCAGCAGCGTACAAGGATATGGCTACACCTTC
CDR3: CASSVQGYGYTF

D: .
V: TRBV29-1
J: TRBJ2-3
size: .
DNA: TGCAGCGCCCTAATGGACTGGTACACAGATACGCAGTATTTT
CDR3: CSALMDWYTDTQYF

D: .
V: TRBV28
J: TRBJ1-2
size: .
DNA: TGTGCCAGCAGGGAGGGGATTCCAAATGGCTACACCTTC
CDR3: CASREGIPNGYTF

D: .
V: TRBV9
J: TRBJ1-6
size: .
DNA: TGTGCCAGCAGCGTCCGGGGGATCTCACCCCTCCACTTT
CDR3: CASSVRGISPLHF

D: .
V: TRBV19
J: TRBJ1-1
size: .
DNA: TGTGCCAGTAGCCGGGGGGTCGGTTTTCTGACTGAAGCTTTCTTT
CDR3: CASSRGVGFLTEAFF

D: .
V: TRBV5-1
J: TRBJ2-3
size: .
DNA: TGCGCCAGCAGCTCGACGAGACGGTACACAGATACGCAGTATTTT
CDR3: CASSSTRRYTDTQYF

D: .
V: TRBV4-3
J: TRBJ1-4
size: .
DNA: TGCGCCAGCAGCCAAGTAGTAGGTGAAAAACTGTTTTTT
CDR3: CASSQVVGEKLFF

D: TRBD1
V: TRBV4-1
J: TRBJ1-3
size: .
DNA: TGCGCCAGCAACCCAACAGGGGAACTAGGAAACACCATATATTTT
CDR3: CASNPTGELGNTIYF

D: TRBD2
V: TRBV19
J: TRBJ2-5
size: .
DNA: TGTGCCAGTAGTATAAGCGGGAACAGGCAAGAGACCCAGTACTTC
CDR3: CASSISGNRQETQYF

D: TRBD1
V: TRBV2
J: TRBJ1-1
size: .
DNA: TGTGCCAGCAGCGCCGGGACAGAGAACACTGAAGCTTTCTTT
CDR3: CASSAGTENTEAFF

D: .
V: TRBV19
J: TRBJ2-7
size: few
DNA: TGTGCCAGTAGCATCACCGGGGGCACCTACGAGCAGTACTTC
CDR3: CASSITGGTYEQYF

D: TRBD2
V: TRBV7-2
J: TRBJ2-1
size: .
DNA: TGTGCCAGCAGCTTAGCCCCGACTAGCGGGGGGCTACAGGGTGAGCAGTTCTTC
CDR3: CASSLAPTSGGLQGEQFF

D: .
V: TRBV29-1
J: TRBJ1-2
size: .
DNA: TGCAGCGTTGAAGCGGGCTCCCATGGCTACACCTTC
CDR3: CSVEAGSHGYTF

D: .
V: TRBV11-2
J: TRBJ1-1
size: .
DNA: TGTGCCAGCAGCAACCTGGTGCGGGGGGGGGACACTGAAGCTTTCTTT
CDR3: CASSNLVRGGDTEAFF

D: TRBD2
V: TRBV3-1/TRBV3-2
J: TRBJ2-7
size: .
DNA: TGTGCCAGCAGCCTGATAGCGGGGGACGGGCACGAGCAGTACTTC
CDR3: CASSLIAGDGHEQYF

D: .
V: TRBV3-1/TRBV3-2
J: TRBJ1-6
size: .
DNA: TGTGCCAGCAGCCAAGATCCTAAAGGGGCACCCCTCCACTTT
CDR3: CASSQDPKGAPLHF

D: TRBD2
V: TRBV5-1
J: TRBJ2-5
size: .
DNA: TGCGCCAGCAGACCGAGCGGGACCAAAGAGACCCAGTACTTC
CDR3: CASRPSGTKETQYF

D: .
V: TRBV7-9
J: TRBJ1-1
size: .
DNA: TGTGCCAGCAGCCCCCCCTCAAACGGGCCCACTGAAGCTTTCTTT
CDR3: CASSPPSNGPTEAFF

D: TRBD1
V: TRBV7-2
J: TRBJ2-4
size: .
DNA: TGTGCCAGCAGCTCCCGGGACAGCCTCAAAAACATTCAGTACTTC
CDR3: CASSSRDSLKNIQYF

D: .
V: TRBV7-8
J: TRBJ2-1
size: .
DNA: TGTGCCAGCAGCTACGTCGGGAGTGGCAATGAGCAGTTCTTC
CDR3: CASSYVGSGNEQFF

D: .
V: TRBV5-8
J: TRBJ2-7
size: .
DNA: TGTGCCAGCAGCTTAAACAGGAGATCCTACGAGCAGTACTTC
CDR3: CASSLNRRSYEQYF

D: .
V: TRBV24-1
J: TRBJ2-5
size: .
DNA: TGTGCCACCAGTGATGTAAGGGAAGGAAGCCAAGAGACCCAGTACTTC
CDR3: CATSDVREGSQETQYF

D: .
V: TRBV5-1
J: TRBJ1-3
size: .
DNA: TGCGCCAGCAGCCTACAGGGAGGCTCTGGAAACACCATATATTTT
CDR3: CASSLQGGSGNTIYF

D: .
V: TRBV6-2/TRBV6-3
J: TRBJ2-1
size: .
DNA: TGTGCCAGCAGCCTCCTAGGGGGAGGTACCAATGAGCAGTTCTTC
CDR3: CASSLLGGGTNEQFF

D: .
V: TRBV15
J: TRBJ1-2
size: once
DNA: TGTGCCACCAGCAGAGATAGAGGGGTCTATGGCTACACCTTC
CDR3: CATSRDRGVYGYTF

D: .
V: TRBV2
J: TRBJ2-4
size: .
DNA: TGTGCCAGAGCTCTAGCCCCATACCGCGCCAAAAACATTCAGTACTTC
CDR3: CARALAPYRAKNIQYF

D: .
V: TRBV12-3/TRBV12-4
J: TRBJ2-1
size: .
DNA: TGTGCCAGCAGCTACGGACCGTTAGATGAGCAGTTCTTC
CDR3: CASSYGPLDEQFF

D: TRBD2
V: TRBV4-1
J: TRBJ2-7
size: .
DNA: TGCGCCAGCAGCCGGACTAGCGGCACCTACGAGCAGTACTTC
CDR3: CASSRTSGTYEQYF

D: .
V: TRBV6-5
J: TRBJ1-2
size: .
DNA: TGTGCCAGCCGGGAGGGGGTCTATGGCTACACCTTC
CDR3: CASREGVYGYTF

D: .
V: TRBV6-2/TRBV6-3
J: TRBJ1-5
size: .
DNA: TGTGCCAGCAGTTACAGCCTCCTAATTAATAGCAATCAGCCCCAGCATTTT
CDR3: CASSYSLLINSNQPQHF

D: TRBD1
V: TRBV2
J: TRBJ1-5
size: .
DNA: TGTGCCAGCAGTCGGGGACAGGGGAAACAGCCCCAGCATTTT
CDR3: CASSRGQGKQPQHF

D: .
V: TRBV6-5
J: TRBJ1-6
size: .
DNA: TGTGCCAGCAGTTACTCGAGTGTAGGCAATTCACCCCTCCACTTT
CDR3: CASSYSSVGNSPLHF

D: .
V: TRBV10-3
J: TRBJ2-7
size: .
DNA: TGTGCCATCAGTGACTCAGGGCGCTACGAGCAGTACTTC
CDR3: CAISDSGRYEQYF